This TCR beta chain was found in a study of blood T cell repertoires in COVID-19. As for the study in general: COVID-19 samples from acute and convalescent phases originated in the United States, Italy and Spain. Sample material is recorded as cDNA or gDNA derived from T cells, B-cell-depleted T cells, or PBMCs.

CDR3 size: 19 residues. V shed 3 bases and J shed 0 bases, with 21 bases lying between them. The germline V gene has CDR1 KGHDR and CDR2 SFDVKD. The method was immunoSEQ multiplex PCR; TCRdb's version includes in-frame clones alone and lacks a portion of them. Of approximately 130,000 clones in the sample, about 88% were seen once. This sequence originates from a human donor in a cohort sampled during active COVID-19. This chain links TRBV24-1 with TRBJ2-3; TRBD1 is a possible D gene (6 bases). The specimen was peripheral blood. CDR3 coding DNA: TGTGCCACCAGTGATCTACAGGGCGATGGAACCTTTAGCACAGATACGCAGTATTTT. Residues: CATSDLQGDGTFSTDTQYF.